These 20 T cell receptor beta chains share one sample of origin, sequenced in a study of cytomegalovirus exposure and HLA in healthy donors. Vbeta (60) and Jbeta (13) primers were used in the PCR. Profiling relied on immunoSEQ multiplex PCR, and the TCRdb table lists in-frame clones only, not all of them. The sample includes more than 130,000 clones, 73% of them seen just once. The sample consisted of PBMCs. Receptors originate from a human donor in good health.

The gene calls are TRBV9 and TRBJ2-1, with 8 nucleotides matching TRBD1. Germline CDR1 and CDR2: SGDLS and YYNGEE. The CDR3 consists of 15 residues. The ends lost 0 bases at V and 1 base at J; junction bases unmatched: 0. For the CDR3, the DNA is TGTGCCAGCAGCGTAGGGACAGGGTCCTACAATGAGCAGTTCTTC. Protein product: CASSVGTGSYNEQFF.

This chain connects TRBV2 to TRBJ2-4, with D possibly being TRBD2 (6 bases). V was pared by 3 bases and J by 9 bases, with 12 bases between. This CDR3 is 13 amino acids long. Germline V lookup: CDR1 SNHLY, CDR2 FYNNEI. The CDR3 coding sequence is TGTGCCAGCAGTGAGGAGGCCGGGGGCATTCAGTACTTC. Its translation is CASSEEAGGIQYF.

The rearrangement joins TRBV9 to TRBJ2-2; 8 nucleotides match TRBD1. Trimming took 2 bases from V and 0 from J; bases not matched to a gene: 9. In germline, CDR1 is SGDLS, CDR2 YYNGEE. The CDR3 sequence is 18 residues long. The CDR3 bases are TGTGCCAGCAGCGTCCCGTCAGGGGGCCCTACGAACACCGGGGAGCTGTTTTTT. The encoded protein is CASSVPSGGPTNTGELFF.

V usage is TRBV27 and J usage is TRBJ2-2; 7 bases are a match to TRBD2. Trimming took 10 bases from V and 2 from J; bases not matched to a gene: 13. CDR1 MNHEY and CDR2 SMNVEV come from the germline V gene (reference sequence). There are 16 residues in the CDR3. CDR3 protein: CATLNTIAGNTGELFF. The CDR3, as DNA: TGTGCCACCTTGAACACCATAGCGGGTAACACCGGGGAGCTGTTTTTT.

CDR3 residues: CASSPPWPSHNEQFF. The CDR3 DNA sequence: TGTGCCAGCAGCCCCCCCTGGCCTTCCCACAATGAGCAGTTCTTC. V is TRBV5-6 and J is TRBJ2-1; D is unclear. V lost 4 bases to trimming and J lost 5 bases, with 16 bases between them. The length of the CDR3 is 15 residues. Germline values: CDR1 SGHDT, CDR2 YYEEEE.

This CDR3 reads CASSLVGGSNEQFF. CDR3 DNA sequence: TGTGCCAGCAGCTTAGTTGGAGGGAGCAATGAGCAGTTCTTC. This chain uses TRBV11-2 with TRBJ2-1; a possible D gene is TRBD2 (6 bases). Trimming stripped 1 base from V and 6 bases from J, with 10 bases between. Per the germline V gene, CDR1 is SGHAT and CDR2 is FQNNGV. The CDR3 spans 14 residues.

Only a few counts were recorded for this clone. V is TRBV28 and J is TRBJ2-5; D unclear. Trimming cost V 3 bases and J 5 bases, with 4 bases left between them. The CDR3 has 11 residues. Germline V lookup: CDR1 MDHEN, CDR2 SYDVKM. The CDR3 loop reads CASSFSETQYF. CDR3 bases: TGTGCCAGCAGTTTTAGTGAGACCCAGTACTTC.

V usage is TRBV28 and J usage is TRBJ1-5; 7 positions agree with TRBD1. The CDR3 is 14 amino acids. After removal of 7 bases from V and 7 bases from J, the junction contained 10 bases not matched to a gene. The germline V gene encodes CDR1 MDHEN and CDR2 SYDVKM. CDR3 DNA: TGTGCCAGCACCCTAAACAGGGGAGACCAGCCCCAGCATTTT. It encodes CASTLNRGDQPQHF.

The chain recombines TRBV5-6 with TRBJ2-3, with a tentative D call TRBD2 (5 bases). This CDR3 spans 18 amino acids. Germline V gene sequence: CDR1 SGHDT, CDR2 YYEEEE. V was cut by 4 bases and J by 0 bases, with 21 bases left in between. In DNA form, the CDR3 reads TGTGCCAGCAGCAACCCCGGGAACCTCAAAACTAGCACAGATACGCAGTATTTT. Residues: CASSNPGNLKTSTDTQYF.

The V gene is TRBV4-1, the J gene TRBJ2-7; D perhaps matches TRBD1 (6 bases). Trimming stripped 4 bases from V and 2 bases from J, with 9 bases between. Germline CDR1 is MGHRA and CDR2 is YSYEKL. The CDR3 has 13 residues. The CDR3 is CASSRGQTYEQYF. CDR3 nucleotides: TGCGCCAGCAGCCGTGGACAGACCTACGAGCAGTACTTC.

This clone was recorded once. The chain joins TRBV19 to TRBJ1-2; D is perhaps TRBD1 (5 bases). Per the germline V gene, CDR1 is LNHDA and CDR2 is SQIVND (reference sequence). V shed 5 bases and J shed 6 bases, with 19 bases lying between them. CDR3 size: 15 residues. CDR3 coding DNA: TGTGCCAGTAGTCCTAACCCAGGAGGGGCCAATGGCTACACCTTC. Protein sequence: CASSPNPGGANGYTF.

The DNA for the CDR3 is TGTGCCAGCACTCCCACTAGGGCTGGAAACACCATATATTTT. It yields the protein CASTPTRAGNTIYF. The chain has TRBV6-1 and TRBJ1-3; D ambiguous. V lost 7 bases to trimming and J lost 2 bases, with 12 bases between them. The CDR3 length is 14 residues. Germline V gene lookup returns CDR1 MNHNS and CDR2 SASEGT.

The chain uses TRBV5-1 and TRBJ1-1, with 10 bases lining up with TRBD1. The V gene end was trimmed by 3 bases and the J gene end by 4 bases; junction bases not matched to a gene: 3. Germline CDR1 SGHRS, CDR2 YFSETQ. This CDR3 region has 14 residues. CDR3 sequence: CASSSGTGVTEAFF. For the CDR3, the DNA is TGCGCCAGCAGCTCCGGGACAGGGGTCACTGAAGCTTTCTTT.

The chain combines TRBV6-5 with TRBJ2-1; 13 positions agree with TRBD2. V trimming: 6 bases; J trimming: 5 bases; junction bases outside the gene matches: 1. Germline CDR1 reads MNHEY; CDR2 reads SVGAGI. The CDR3 contains 14 residues. CDR3 amino acids: CASRGLAGHNEQFF. In DNA, the CDR3 is TGTGCCAGCAGGGGACTAGCGGGACACAATGAGCAGTTCTTC.

The CDR3 DNA sequence: TGTGCCAGCAGTTACACAGGGGGGTCCTACAATGAGCAGTTCTTC. Translated: CASSYTGGSYNEQFF. This chain uses TRBV6-5 with TRBJ2-1; TRBD1 agrees at 8 bases. The CDR3 is 15 amino acids. The germline V gene encodes CDR1 MNHEY and CDR2 SVGAGI. The junction had 1 base not matched to a gene; V was cut back by 2 bases and J by 1 base.

The chain combines TRBV27 with TRBJ2-1, with 7 nucleotides matching TRBD2. V shed 6 bases, J shed 4 bases, and the junction held 6 bases outside the gene matches. This CDR3 has 14 amino acids. In germline, CDR1 is MNHEY, CDR2 SMNVEV (reference sequence). The CDR3 spells CASRLLAPYNEQFF. The CDR3 coding sequence is TGTGCCAGCAGATTACTAGCGCCTTACAATGAGCAGTTCTTC.

This clone appeared a few times. The rearrangement links TRBV9 to TRBJ2-2; TRBD1 agrees at 7 bases. This CDR3 region has 15 residues. Trimming cost V 5 bases and J 3 bases; bases outside gene matches: 7. Germline CDR1 SGDLS, CDR2 YYNGEE. The CDR3 is CASSPRGRDTGELFF. The CDR3 coding sequence is TGTGCCAGCAGTCCCAGGGGGAGAGACACCGGGGAGCTGTTTTTT.

The chain couples TRBV5-5 to TRBJ1-1, with D unclear. The CDR3 has 13 residues. Trimming took 2 bases from V and 0 from J, leaving 5 bases between them. Germline lookup yields CDR1 SGHKS and CDR2 YYEKEE (reference sequence). CDR3 DNA: TGTGCCAGCAGCTTCTTCCTGAACACTGAAGCTTTCTTT. Amino acid sequence: CASSFFLNTEAFF. Full variable domain (missing parts from reference TRBV5-5 and TRBJ1-1): DAGVTQSPTHLIKTRGQQVTLRCSPISGHKSVSWYQQVLGQGPQFIFQYYEKEERGRGNFPDRFSARQFPNYSSELNVNALLLGDSALYLCASSFFLNTEAFFGQGTRLTVV.

The sample holds a few counts of this clone. The V and J genes are TRBV6-5 and TRBJ2-5; D gene ambiguous. The CDR3 contains 11 residues. The V end was cut by 2 bases, the J end by 5 bases, with 3 bases between. CDR1 and CDR2 (germline): MNHEY, SVGAGI. CDR3 DNA sequence: TGTGCCAGCAGTTACGGCGAGACCCAGTACTTC. Residues: CASSYGETQYF.

The chain uses TRBV2 and TRBJ1-5; D remains unclear. The germline CDR1 and CDR2 sequences are SNHLY and FYNNEI. This CDR3 is 13 amino acids long. Trimming took off 7 bases at V and 7 bases at J, with 14 bases between the two ends. In DNA form, the CDR3 reads TGTGCCAGCAAGAAAGAGGGTGGGCAGCCCCAGCATTTT. Translation gives CASKKEGGQPQHF. Drawing the rest from reference TRBV2 and TRBJ1-5, the complete variable domain is EPEVTQTPSHQVTQMGQEVILRCVPISNHLYFYWYRQILGQKVEFLVSFYNNEISEKSEIFDDQFSVERPDGSNFTLKIRSTKLEDSAMYFCASKKEGGQPQHFGDGTRLSIL.